This entry lists 9 T cell receptor beta chains sequenced from one sample in a study. TCRdb passed the 5' RACE reads through MiXCR, listing each CDR3 protein once. The table lists tens of thousands of distinct CDR3 sequences, 28% of them singletons. The sample was naive CD4+ T cells sorted from blood. Subset reported: naive CD4+ T cells, CD4+CD45RA+CD25-. Every receptor here comes from a female donor with breast cancer.

The table lists this clonotype with a few counts. This chain links TRBV6-5 with TRBJ1-6; 8 nucleotides match TRBD1. Germline assignment: CDR1 MNHEY and CDR2 SVGAGI. Trimming cost V 5 bases and J 9 bases; bases outside gene matches: 9. The CDR3 has 15 residues. This chain's CDR3 is CASSKTQGGISPLHF. The CDR3 DNA reads TGTGCCAGCAGTAAAACACAGGGGGGGATTTCACCCCTCCACTTT.

This clonotype is large (0.1 to 1%) by share. This chain joins TRBV9 and TRBJ2-2; a possible D gene is TRBD2 (5 bases). This CDR3 is 12 amino acids long. Trimming removed 7 bases from V and 7 bases from J, with 11 bases in between. Germline V gene lookup returns CDR1 SGDLS and CDR2 YYNGEE. CDR3 sequence: CASGSSNGELFF. The DNA of the CDR3 is TGTGCCAGCGGGAGTTCTAACGGGGAGCTGTTTTTT.

This clonotype was counted a few times. The chain employs TRBV3-1 and TRBJ1-5; a weak D match, TRBD1 (5 bases). This CDR3 spans 15 amino acids. Germline V CDR1 and CDR2: LGHDT, YNNKEL (reference sequence). The V end was cut by 2 bases, the J end by 4 bases, with 12 bases between. CDR3 residues: CASSQTDGGNQPQHF. The DNA of the CDR3 is TGTGCCAGCAGCCAAACGGACGGGGGAAATCAGCCCCAGCATTTT.

This clonotype appeared many times. The chain combines TRBV7-9 with TRBJ2-7; possibly TRBD1 or TRBD2 for D (5 bases each). The CDR3 runs to 13 residues. The germline gives CDR1 SEHNR, CDR2 FQNEAQ (reference sequence). Trimming took off 4 bases at V and 3 bases at J, with 10 bases between the two ends. CDR3 region: CASSSGRFYEQYF. CDR3 sequence (DNA): TGTGCCAGCAGCTCGGGACGGTTCTACGAGCAGTACTTC.

The table lists this clonotype with a few counts. V and J are TRBV3-1 and TRBJ2-3; D gene uncertain. Germline CDR1 is LGHDT and CDR2 is YNNKEL (reference sequence). Deletions cut 0 bases from V and 5 bases from J, with 6 bases between. The CDR3 spans 13 residues. This CDR3 is CASSQDSKDTQYF. Here the CDR3 DNA reads TGTGCCAGCAGCCAAGATTCGAAAGATACGCAGTATTTT.

CDR3 residues: CATKADRGGNQPQHF. The CDR3 DNA reads as TGTGCCACCAAAGCGGACAGGGGGGGCAATCAGCCCCAGCATTTT. The chain carries TRBV19 and TRBJ1-5; TRBD1 aligns across 10 bases. This CDR3 contains 15 residues. Per the germline V gene, CDR1 is LNHDA and CDR2 is SQIVND (reference sequence). V lost 10 bases and J lost 2; bases outside the gene matches: 8.

As concerns this clonotype: One junction end does not reproduce the germline sequence, and a read error may be involved. The chain is built from TRBV6-2 or TRBV6-3 and TRBJ2-7; D gene ambiguous. The CDR3 has 10 residues. Germline V CDR1 and CDR2: MNHEY, SVGEGT. The CDR3 DNA is TGTGCCAGCAGTTACCCGCCGTCGCACTTC. This sequence encodes CASSYPPSHF.

This chain connects TRBV7-2 to TRBJ1-2; the D is unclear. Trimming took off 1 base at V and 2 bases at J, with 5 bases between the two ends. The CDR3 is made up of 13 amino acids. Germline V gene lookup returns CDR1 SGHTA and CDR2 FQGNSA. CDR3 sequence: CASSLGLNYGYTF. Written as DNA, the CDR3 is TGTGCCAGCAGCTTAGGTTTGAACTATGGCTACACCTTC.

This clonotype has a single count. This sequence may be a read error, since a much larger clone differs from it by one base. The chain joins TRBV29-1 to TRBJ1-2, with TRBD1 matching 7 bases. The germline V gene has CDR1 SQVTM and CDR2 ANQGSEA. The CDR3 has 12 amino acids. The CDR3 region is CSVVTGDYGNTF. CDR3 sequence (DNA): TGCAGCGTCGTAACAGGGGACTATGGCAACACCTTC.